Presented here are 18 T cell receptor beta chains from one specimen sequenced in a study of graft-versus-host responses after intestinal transplantation. Some clones are missing from TCRdb's copy, which holds only in-frame ones; the method was immunoSEQ multiplex PCR. Of some 140,000 clones detected, 85% to 95% appear once; the ten largest clones hold around 0.15%. Their specific antigens are unknown. The material sequenced was unstimulated CD4+ T cells sorted from spleen or lymph node cells, taken before intestinal transplant. These receptor sequences come from a human donor who received an intestinal transplant.

For the CDR3, the DNA is TGTGCCAGCAGCTCTAGCGGGGGGAGCTCCTACAATGAGCAGTTCTTC. Amino acid sequence: CASSSSGGSSYNEQFF. This chain joins TRBV7-3 and TRBJ2-1, with 11 bases matching TRBD2. J lost 0 bases, V lost 4 bases, and 2 bases had no gene match. This CDR3 has 16 residues. From germline, CDR1 is SGHTA and CDR2 FQGTGA.

The CDR3 loop is CASSLGTVEETQYF. The CDR3, as DNA: TGTGCCAGCAGCTTGGGCACAGTGGAAGAGACCCAGTACTTC. The rearrangement uses TRBV5-4 and TRBJ2-5; unclear D gene. The V and J ends lost 0 bases and 3 bases respectively, with 9 bases between them. Germline V gives CDR1 SGHNT, CDR2 YYREEE (reference sequence). There are 14 residues in the CDR3.

The rearrangement links TRBV10-3 to TRBJ2-7; D is unresolved. The V gene lost 6 bases and the J gene lost 0 bases, with 21 bases spanning the gap. Germline lookup yields CDR1 ENHRY and CDR2 SYGVKD. The CDR3 contains 17 residues. The CDR3 loop reads CAISRDTLGIPSYEQYF. The CDR3 nucleotides are TGTGCCATCAGCAGAGACACGTTGGGGATCCCCTCCTACGAGCAGTACTTC.

The chain recombines TRBV7-2 with TRBJ2-1, with 11 bases matching TRBD2. This CDR3 region has 16 residues. The trim removed 5 bases at V and 1 base at J, leaving 4 bases unmatched. Germline V gives CDR1 SGHTA, CDR2 FQGNSA. The DNA for the CDR3 is TGTGCCAGCAGCCTTACTAGCGGGGGATCCTACAATGAGCAGTTCTTC. This codes for CASSLTSGGSYNEQFF.

This clone was picked up one time. The V and J genes are TRBV19 and TRBJ1-6; TRBD1 matches 7 bases. The CDR3 totals 14 residues. The V and J ends lost 5 bases and 7 bases, in that order; junction bases with no gene match: 5. Germline lookup yields CDR1 LNHDA and CDR2 SQIVND (reference sequence). The CDR3 DNA reads TGTGCCAGTAGTCCCAGACAGGGAAATTCACCCCTCCACTTT. Residues: CASSPRQGNSPLHF.

This chain links TRBV7-9 with TRBJ1-4; D unresolved. V was shortened by 1 base and J by 5 bases, with 8 bases between the two germline ends. Germline loops: CDR1 SEHNR, CDR2 FQNEAQ (reference sequence). This CDR3 spans 14 amino acids. The DNA of the CDR3 is TGTGCCAGCAGCTTAGTCGGATTCAATGAAAAACTGTTTTTT. Translation: CASSLVGFNEKLFF.

V and J are TRBV19 and TRBJ2-1; 10 bases are a match to TRBD2. Germline trimming cut 4 bases from V and 8 bases from J; bases unmatched to any gene: 14. CDR3 length equals 17 residues. Per the germline V gene, CDR1 is LNHDA and CDR2 is SQIVND (reference sequence). The CDR3 protein is CASSRLAGVAGGHEQFF. The CDR3 coding sequence is TGTGCCAGTAGTAGGCTAGCGGGGGTAGCCGGGGGTCATGAGCAGTTCTTC.

The chain combines TRBV19 with TRBJ1-3, with a tentative D call TRBD1 (5 bases). Germline V gives CDR1 LNHDA, CDR2 SQIVND (reference sequence). The CDR3 covers 18 residues. The ends were cut back, 2 bases at V and 0 bases at J, with 17 bases in the middle. CDR3 amino acids: CASSISPGRRYSGNTIYF. CDR3 nucleotide sequence: TGTGCCAGTAGTATATCCCCGGGACGCAGGTACTCTGGAAACACCATATATTTT.

The V call is TRBV6-5, the J call TRBJ1-2, with 8 positions matching TRBD1. V was clipped by 5 bases and J by 10 bases; unmatched bases: 12. Germline CDR1 and CDR2: MNHEY and SVGAGI. The CDR3 spans 14 residues. CDR3 sequence: CASSSPRDRFHYTF. CDR3 DNA: TGTGCCAGCAGTAGTCCCCGGGACAGGTTTCACTACACCTTC.

The chain joins TRBV6-6 to TRBJ1-1; D not certain. Germline CDR1 MNHNY, CDR2 SVGAGI (reference sequence). The ends were cut back, 0 bases at V and 5 bases at J, with 7 bases in the middle. The CDR3 sequence is 13 residues long. DNA for the CDR3: TGTGCCAGCAGTTACTCGAAAGAGACTGAAGCTTTCTTT. It is translated as CASSYSKETEAFF.

The rearrangement links TRBV5-1 to TRBJ2-3, with D perhaps assigned TRBD1 or TRBD2 (6 bases each). V was pared by 0 bases and J by 8 bases, with 7 bases between. Germline V CDR1 and CDR2: SGHRS, YFSETQ. This CDR3 has 12 residues. Here the CDR3 reads CASSLEGGTQYF. For the CDR3, the DNA is TGCGCCAGCAGCTTGGAGGGGGGTACGCAGTATTTT.

The chain employs TRBV9 and TRBJ1-6; no definite D call. Germline-derived CDR1 and CDR2 are SGDLS and YYNGEE. V lost 1 base and J lost 6, with 8 bases in between. The CDR3 runs 14 residues. The CDR3 DNA reads as TGTGCCAGCAGCGTACGGGAAGGTAATTCACCCCTCCACTTT. It translates to CASSVREGNSPLHF.

V usage is TRBV4-2 and J usage is TRBJ1-2; perhaps TRBD1 as D (5 bases). In germline, CDR1 is LGHNA, CDR2 YNFKEQ. The CDR3 has 16 residues. V was trimmed by 0 bases and J by 3 bases, leaving 14 bases between them. The DNA for the CDR3 is TGTGCCAGCAGCCAAGAAACAGCGACAGCCGACTATGGCTACACCTTC. It translates to CASSQETATADYGYTF.

V gene TRBV6-1 combines with J gene TRBJ2-1; 7 bases are shared with TRBD1. The CDR3 covers 20 residues. Germline V gene sequence: CDR1 MNHNS, CDR2 SASEGT. With V trimmed by 2 bases and J by 4 bases, 20 bases remained unmatched. The CDR3: CASSELTGTVPRSRYNEQFF. The CDR3 region has the DNA TGTGCCAGCAGTGAATTGACAGGGACAGTTCCCCGATCGCGGTACAATGAGCAGTTCTTC.

The V call is TRBV2, the J call TRBJ2-3, with 9 bases fitting TRBD2. J was trimmed by 0 bases and V by 3 bases; bases with no gene match: 13. The length of the CDR3 is 19 residues. The V gene's germline CDR1 is SNHLY and CDR2 FYNNEI. The CDR3: CASSDWLAGPLVSTDTQYF. As DNA, the CDR3 is TGTGCCAGCAGTGATTGGCTAGCGGGGCCTTTGGTTAGCACAGATACGCAGTATTTT.

The J gene is TRBJ1-1, the V gene TRBV5-1; 9 positions agree with TRBD1. The junction had 9 bases not matched to a gene; V was cut back by 4 bases and J by 5 bases. Germline CDR1 is SGHRS and CDR2 is YFSETQ. This CDR3 contains 15 residues. The DNA for the CDR3 is TGCGCCAGCAGCCCAGGGGACAGGGCGGGTACTGAAGCTTTCTTT. It yields the protein CASSPGDRAGTEAFF.

As to this clone: Different DNA sequences within this sample yield the same CDR3. V gene TRBV5-6 combines with J gene TRBJ2-1, with D possibly TRBD2 on 5 matching bases. Germline V gives CDR1 SGHDT, CDR2 YYEEEE. The CDR3 has 15 amino acids. Between the trimmed V and J ends, which lost 3 bases and 8 bases, there was a span of 18 bases. The CDR3 DNA reads TGTGCCAGCAGCTCTCGACTATCGTCAAACGATGAGCAGTTCTTC. This sequence encodes CASSSRLSSNDEQFF.

CDR3 nucleotide sequence: TGTGCCAGCTCACCTCGACAGGCACCCTCTGGGGCCAACGTCCTGACTTTC. Its protein product is CASSPRQAPSGANVLTF. The chain joins TRBV18 to TRBJ2-6; a possible D gene is TRBD1 (6 bases). V lost 3 bases and J lost 0, with 12 bases in between. CDR3 length: 17 amino acids. The germline gives CDR1 KGHSH, CDR2 LQKENI.